These 18 T cell receptor beta chains came from one sample sequenced in a study of T cells after yellow fever vaccination. TCRdb re-called the 5' RACE reads with MiXCR, one entry per CDR3 protein. The repertoire consists of 250,000 or so distinct CDR3 sequences, with around 6.7% occurring once and the leading ten covering approximately 0.99%. The sample was CD4+ T cells sorted from PBMCs, taken on the day of the yellow fever booster vaccination. Source of these receptors: a man aged 25-40 years who received the YFV17D yellow fever vaccine.

This clonotype was detected many times. CDR3 residues: CASGPDHNTQYF. CDR3 nucleotide sequence: TGTGCCAGCGGGCCGGACCATAATACGCAGTATTTT. This chain uses TRBV7-2 with TRBJ2-3; no firm D call. From germline, CDR1 is SGHTA and CDR2 FQGNSA. The CDR3 contains 12 residues. Between the trimmed V and J ends, which lost 8 bases and 7 bases, there was a span of 13 bases. Drawing the rest from reference TRBV7-2 and TRBJ2-3, the complete variable domain is GAGVSQSPSNKVTEKGKDVELRCDPISGHTALYWYRQSLGQGLEFLIYFQGNSAPDKSGLPSDRFSAERTGGSVSTLTIQRTQQEDSAVYLCASGPDHNTQYFGPGTRLTVL.

This clonotype was observed a few times. This chain uses TRBV11-2 with TRBJ2-5; 9 bases map to TRBD2. The CDR3 spans 18 residues. Losses at the gene ends were 1 base for V and 3 bases for J; bases not matched to a gene: 12. The V gene's germline CDR1 is SGHAT and CDR2 FQNNGV. CDR3 region: CASSLVGSQTSGKETQYF. The DNA for the CDR3 is TGTGCCAGCAGCTTAGTAGGGTCTCAGACTAGCGGAAAAGAGACCCAGTACTTC. Supplemented by reference TRBV11-2 and TRBJ2-5, the full variable domain reads EAGVAQSPRYKIIEKRQSVAFWCNPISGHATLYWYQQILGQGPKLLIQFQNNGVVDDSQLPKDRFSAERLKGVDSTLKIQPAKLEDSAVYLCASSLVGSQTSGKETQYFGPGTRLLVL.

Many counts were recorded for this clonotype. The chain combines TRBV5-1 with TRBJ2-7; 7 bases fit TRBD1. Losses at the gene ends were 5 bases for V and 2 bases for J; bases not matched to a gene: 7. The CDR3 runs 14 residues. CDR1 SGHRS and CDR2 YFSETQ come from the germline V gene. CDR3: CASSVSRGTYEQYF. The CDR3 region has the DNA TGCGCCAGCAGTGTTAGCAGGGGGACCTACGAGCAGTACTTC.

This clonotype has a count of ten or more. The junction departs from germline at one end; a sequencing error may be responsible. The rearrangement joins TRBV7-3 to TRBJ2-1, with D possibly being TRBD1 or TRBD2 (5 bases each). The CDR3 is made up of 14 amino acids. The germline V gene has CDR1 SGHTA and CDR2 FQGTGA. CDR3 sequence (DNA): TGCGCCAGCAGCTTGGGACCTGGGTACAATGAGCAGTTCTTC. Translating it yields CASSLGPGYNEQFF.

V usage is TRBV5-1 and J usage is TRBJ1-1, with D perhaps matching TRBD1 (5 bases). The length of the CDR3 is 16 residues. V was trimmed by 0 bases and J by 4 bases, leaving 16 bases between them. CDR1 and CDR2 from the germline V gene are SGHRS and YFSETQ. CDR3 loop: CASSLGQGAGGTEAFF. DNA of the CDR3: TGCGCCAGCAGCTTGGGACAAGGGGCTGGAGGCACTGAAGCTTTCTTT. The whole variable domain, remainder taken from reference TRBV5-1 and TRBJ1-1, is KAGVTQTPRYLIKTRGQQVTLSCSPISGHRSVSWYQQTPGQGLQFLFEYFSETQRNKGNFPGRFSGRQFSNSRSEMNVSTLELGDSALYLCASSLGQGAGGTEAFFGQGTRLTVV.

This clonotype was observed many times. This chain uses TRBV7-2 with TRBJ1-6, with D possibly matching TRBD1 (6 bases). Germline V gene lookup returns CDR1 SGHTA and CDR2 FQGNSA. CDR3 length equals 15 residues. V was trimmed by 1 base and J by 7 bases, leaving 11 bases between them. The CDR3 bases are TGTGCCAGCAGCTTAGGTTCGGGGGGCAATTCACCCCTCCACTTT. Translation: CASSLGSGGNSPLHF. Using reference TRBV7-2 and TRBJ1-6 for the parts outside the CDR3, the full variable domain is GAGVSQSPSNKVTEKGKDVELRCDPISGHTALYWYRQSLGQGLEFLIYFQGNSAPDKSGLPSDRFSAERTGGSVSTLTIQRTQQEDSAVYLCASSLGSGGNSPLHFGNGTRLTVT.

At least ten counts were recorded for this clonotype. V usage is TRBV14 and J usage is TRBJ2-7; 10 bases agree with TRBD1. With V trimmed by 3 bases and J by 3 bases, 2 bases remained unmatched. Germline loops: CDR1 SGHDN, CDR2 FVKESK. The CDR3 is made up of 14 amino acids. The CDR3 reads CASSQWTGGYEQYF. CDR3 in DNA: TGTGCCAGCAGCCAGTGGACAGGGGGCTACGAGCAGTACTTC.

Regarding this clonotype: Because it lacks the conserved phenylalanine or tryptophan at the end, this CDR3 is likely a read error. J is TRBJ1-2 and V is TRBV12-3 or TRBV12-4, with D uncertain. Trimming left V 0 bases short and J 8 bases short, with 7 bases between. This CDR3 has 12 residues. CDR3 nucleotide sequence: TGTGCCAGCAGTTTAGCTCGCCGAGGCTACACCCTC. It specifies CASSLARRGYTL.

In its sample, this clonotype was seen a few times. The chain combines TRBV2 with TRBJ2-6, with D perhaps TRBD1 or TRBD2 (5 bases each). The CDR3 has 15 residues. Per germline, CDR1 SNHLY and CDR2 FYNNEI. Trimming removed 4 bases at V and 4 bases at J, with 11 bases between. This chain's CDR3 is CASSVRGYGANVLTF. The CDR3 DNA follows: TGTGCCAGCAGTGTTCGGGGCTACGGGGCCAACGTCCTGACTTTC.

The V call is TRBV12-3 or TRBV12-4, the J call TRBJ2-7; the match to TRBD1 covers 7 bases. CDR3 length equals 17 residues. Trimming cost V 4 bases and J 4 bases; bases outside gene matches: 16. As DNA, the CDR3 is TGTGCCAGCAGTTCCTACCCAATGGGACAGCAGAGATACGAGCAGTACTTC. Encoded protein: CASSSYPMGQQRYEQYF.

This clonotype was seen many times. This chain joins TRBV5-5 and TRBJ2-7, with 10 bases matching TRBD2. The J segment lost 2 bases and the V segment lost 4 bases, leaving 9 bases of the junction unmatched. The CDR3 is 16 amino acids. CDR1 is SGHKS and CDR2 is YYEKEE in the germline V gene (reference sequence). The CDR3 region is CASSPGLAARTYEQYF. The CDR3 DNA reads as TGTGCCAGCAGCCCCGGACTAGCGGCGCGGACCTACGAGCAGTACTTC.

This clonotype was seen repeatedly, ten times or more. The rearrangement links TRBV5-1 to TRBJ2-7; 12 nucleotides agree with TRBD1. This CDR3 is 15 amino acids long. Germline CDR1 reads SGHRS; CDR2 reads YFSETQ. Unmatched junction bases numbered 9, after V lost 3 bases and J lost 8 bases. This CDR3 is CASSSPGQGAPQQYF. The CDR3 DNA is TGCGCCAGCAGCTCCCCGGGACAGGGGGCCCCCCAGCAGTACTTC.

This clonotype was counted many times. The J gene is TRBJ2-5, the V gene TRBV20-1; no definite D call. The germline gives CDR1 DFQATT, CDR2 SNEGSKA (reference sequence). There are 15 residues in the CDR3. V was pared by 1 base and J by 4 bases, with 16 bases between. CDR3 residues: CSARGNPSIPETQYF. Here the CDR3 DNA reads TGCAGTGCTAGAGGGAACCCCAGCATCCCAGAGACCCAGTACTTC.

This clonotype was detected ten times or more. V gene TRBV7-3 combines with J gene TRBJ2-1; no clear D. CDR3 length: 14 amino acids. Germline values: CDR1 SGHTA, CDR2 FQGTGA. The V and J ends lost 2 bases and 7 bases respectively, with 12 bases between them. The CDR3 DNA sequence: TGTGCCAGCAGCTTATTGGGGTCTGCGAATGAGCAGTTCTTC. Its protein product is CASSLLGSANEQFF.

The chain links TRBV30 to TRBJ1-4; the D gene is possibly TRBD1 (5 bases). Between the trimmed V and J ends, which lost 1 base and 4 bases, there was a span of 7 bases. This CDR3 comprises 13 residues. CDR1 and CDR2 (germline): GTSNPN, SVGIG (reference sequence). The CDR3 DNA follows: TGTGCCTGGAGTGGACAGCTTAATGAAAAACTGTTTTTT. It translates to CAWSGQLNEKLFF.

This clonotype was counted ten times or more. The chain links TRBV7-3 to TRBJ2-1, with a tentative D call TRBD1 (7 bases). CDR3 length: 16 residues. From germline, CDR1 is SGHTA and CDR2 FQGTGA. Trimming cost V 1 base and J 0 bases, with 10 bases left between them. The CDR3: CASSLRRDSSYNEQFF. The CDR3 DNA sequence: TGTGCCAGCAGCTTAAGGCGGGACAGCTCCTACAATGAGCAGTTCTTC.

In its sample, this clonotype was seen many times. The V and J genes are TRBV4-2 and TRBJ2-5; 8 positions agree with TRBD2. V lost 4 bases to trimming and J lost 5 bases; unmatched junction nucleotides: 9. The CDR3 runs to 15 residues. Germline V gene lookup returns CDR1 LGHNA and CDR2 YNFKEQ. The CDR3 sequence: CASSLRAGEGETQYF. For the CDR3, the DNA is TGTGCCAGCAGCCTCAGAGCGGGGGAAGGGGAGACCCAGTACTTC.

This clonotype was counted many times. V gene TRBV3-1 combines with J gene TRBJ2-3; D is unclear. Germline loops: CDR1 LGHDT, CDR2 YNNKEL (reference sequence). Trimming left V 2 bases short and J 3 bases short, with 6 bases between. This CDR3 is built from 13 residues. The CDR3 loop is CASSQLLTDTQYF. CDR3 nucleotide sequence: TGTGCCAGCAGCCAACTTCTAACAGATACGCAGTATTTT.